These T cell receptor beta chains were read from a single sample in a study of T-cell reconstitution after alpha-beta-depleted transplantation in children. Via MiXCR, TCRdb re-called the PCR reads, giving one row per CDR3 protein. The sample lists about 27,000 distinct CDR3 sequences; 15% to 20% were seen once. The sample consisted of PBMCs, mostly from graft donor cells, taken 60 days after TCRalphabeta/CD19-depleted stem cell transplant. The receptors shown here come from a male patient aged 2 to 10 who had a stem cell transplant for acute lymphoblastic leukemia, so the T cells may come from the graft donor. Both conserved end residues are part of each CDR3. D genes are given only for firm matches. A clone size is listed for some rows: how often the clone was seen (once, few, many), or a class if it is expanded.

CDR3 length	clone size	D gene	V gene	J gene	CDR3 DNA	CDR3 protein
13	-	-	TRBV2	TRBJ1-5	TGTGCCAGCAGTGAGGTCCCTGATCAGCCCCAGCATTTT	CASSEVPDQPQHF
11	many	-	TRBV29-1	TRBJ2-7	TGCAGCGTTGAAGGCGGGCGGGAGCAGTACTTC	CSVEGGREQYF
16	many	TRBD2	TRBV6-1	TRBJ2-3	TGTGCCAGCAGAGAGAGACTAGCGGCCTCCACAGATACGCAGTATTTT	CASRERLAASTDTQYF
16	-	TRBD1	TRBV6-2/TRBV6-3	TRBJ2-3	TGTGCCAGCAGCCCAACTCAGGGGGCTTGGACAGATACGCAGTATTTT	CASSPTQGAWTDTQYF
13	-	-	TRBV20-1	TRBJ1-2	TGCAGTGCTAGAGATGACGGCAACTATGGCTACACCTTC	CSARDDGNYGYTF
14	-	-	TRBV6-1	TRBJ1-5	TGTGCCAGCACGGCCAGAATTAGCAATCAGCCCCAGCATTTT	CASTARISNQPQHF
16	-	-	TRBV5-1	TRBJ2-6	TGCGCCAGCAGCATCGAGCCAGGGACTGGGGCCAACGTCCTGACTTTC	CASSIEPGTGANVLTF
15	-	TRBD2	TRBV24-1	TRBJ2-5	TGTGCCACCAGTGGGGTGACTAGCGGGAAAGAGACCCAGTACTTC	CATSGVTSGKETQYF
14	many	TRBD1	TRBV6-2/TRBV6-3	TRBJ2-3	TGTGCCAGCAGTTACGGAGACAGGGCAGATACGCAGTATTTT	CASSYGDRADTQYF
16	few	TRBD2	TRBV27	TRBJ2-1	TGTGCCAGCAGTTTAGGCGAGCGGGGGAAATACAATGAGCAGTTCTTC	CASSLGERGKYNEQFF
12	many	-	TRBV6-6	TRBJ2-5	TGTGCCAGCAGCACAGGGACGCAGACCCAGTACTTC	CASSTGTQTQYF
14	many	TRBD1	TRBV20-1	TRBJ2-6	TGCAGTGCTATTGACAGGGCTGGGGCCAACGTCCTGACTTTC	CSAIDRAGANVLTF
16	few	TRBD1	TRBV12-3/TRBV12-4	TRBJ1-2	TGTGCCAGCTGTCTAACTCTGGACAGGGGGTCCTATGGCTACACCTTC	CASCLTLDRGSYGYTF
16	-	TRBD1	TRBV11-1	TRBJ2-1	TGTGCCAGCAGCTTGGGGGGGACAGGGGGCTACAATGAGCAGTTCTTC	CASSLGGTGGYNEQFF
15	hyperexpanded	TRBD1	TRBV15	TRBJ2-1	TGTGCCACCAGCAGTCACCGGGACAGGGGGCTTGAGCAGTTCTTC	CATSSHRDRGLEQFF
14	large	TRBD1	TRBV9	TRBJ1-2	TGTGCCAGCAGCGCAACAGGGGGCGCAGGCGGCTACACCTTC	CASSATGGAGGYTF
19	many	-	TRBV6-2/TRBV6-3	TRBJ2-1	TGTGCCAGCAGCTCCCTCCGAAGCGGAAAAGGTAGCTCCTACAATGAGCAGTTCTTC	CASSSLRSGKGSSYNEQFF
13	few	TRBD1	TRBV5-6	TRBJ1-6	TGTGCCAGCAACGGACAGGGGGTCTCACCCCTCCACTTT	CASNGQGVSPLHF
15	many	-	TRBV5-6	TRBJ1-1	TGTGCCAGCAGCTTGAGCGGGTTCCGGGGGACTGAAGCTTTCTTT	CASSLSGFRGTEAFF
13	many	-	TRBV20-1	TRBJ1-2	TGCAGTGCTAGAGATGGGCCCCTCAGCGGCTACACCTTC	CSARDGPLSGYTF